Following are 21 T cell receptor beta chains from one sample sequenced in a study of T cell clonality in common variable immunodeficiency. Using immunoSEQ multiplex PCR, the repertoire was profiled, and TCRdb retains in-frame clones only, with some absent. Altogether fewer than 70,000 clones were found in the sample, and no singletons occur. The material sequenced was peripheral blood mononuclear cells. The origin of the receptors is a person aged 18 to 70 in good health.

This clone was seen many times. This CDR3 is CSATGLAGVPSYEQYF. The covered CDR3 bases are TGCAGTGCTACCGGACTAGCGGGAGTCCCCTCCTACGAG. The V gene is TRBV20-1, the J gene TRBJ2-7; 13 nucleotides line up with TRBD2. The read ends 3 residues before the CDR3 terminus; that terminus is restored from the germline J gene. Germline CDR1 DFQATT, CDR2 SNEGSKA (reference sequence). The V and J ends lost 4 bases and 0 bases, in that order; junction bases with no gene match: 6. The CDR3 extends over 16 amino acids.

This clone was seen repeatedly, ten times or more. The read terminates 3 residues ahead of where the CDR3 ends, so the germline J gene completes it. The rearrangement uses TRBV28 and TRBJ2-5; TRBD1 is a possible D gene (5 bases). Deletions cut 5 bases from V and 0 bases from J, with 13 bases between. This CDR3 has 15 residues. Per the germline V gene, CDR1 is MDHEN and CDR2 is SYDVKM. The sequenced CDR3 bases are TGTGCCAGCAGTCGCCTTACAGGTTACCAAGAGACC. Translating it yields CASSRLTGYQET. The complete CDR3 sequence is CASSRLTGYQETQYF.

This clone was found many times. Read coverage stops 3 residues before the CDR3 terminus; the germline J gene supplies the remainder. The chain couples TRBV18 to TRBJ2-5, with 7 bases aligning to TRBD1. This CDR3 comprises 16 residues. Germline V lookup: CDR1 KGHSH, CDR2 LQKENI. The trim removed 6 bases at V and 0 bases at J, leaving 10 bases unmatched. The sequenced part of the CDR3 DNA is TGTGCCAGCTCTCTAATCTCCGGGACAGACCAAGAGACC. Translation: CASSLISGTDQET. The full CDR3 protein is CASSLISGTDQETQYF.

This clone was observed at least ten times. The read stops 3 residues short of the end of the CDR3; the missing end is completed from the germline J gene. V is TRBV30 and J is TRBJ2-7; 8 bases are a match to TRBD1. The germline V gene encodes CDR1 GTSNPN and CDR2 SVGIG (reference sequence). There are 15 residues in the CDR3. V dropped 1 base and J dropped 3; count of bases not matched to a gene: 8. The CDR3 sequence is CAWSGDRRSLYEQYF. Incomplete CDR3 DNA: TGTGCCTGGAGTGGGGACAGGCGTTCCCTCTACGAG.

This clone has a count of ten or more. Read coverage stops 3 residues before the CDR3 terminus; the germline J gene supplies the remainder. The J gene is TRBJ2-7, the V gene TRBV18; the match to TRBD1 covers 7 bases. Per the germline V gene, CDR1 is KGHSH and CDR2 is LQKENI. The CDR3 has 14 residues. V was pared by 1 base and J by 6 bases, with 6 bases of the junction left unmatched. This chain's CDR3 is CASSPREGASEQYF. CDR3 DNA (partial): TGTGCCAGCTCACCACGTGAGGGGGCGAGCGAG.

This clone was picked up many times. The sequenced fragment ends 3 residues before the CDR3 boundary, so the rest is inferred from the germline J gene. This rearrangement joins TRBV5-1 to TRBJ2-2; D unclear. The CDR3 length is 16 residues. Germline V gene lookup returns CDR1 SGHRS and CDR2 YFSETQ. The V and J ends lost 0 bases and 1 base respectively, with 10 bases between them. The CDR3 is CASSLEGRLNTGELFF. The sequenced CDR3 bases are TGCGCCAGCAGCTTGGAGGGCAGGTTGAACACCGGGGAG.

This clone was seen repeatedly, ten times or more. The read halts 3 residues ahead of the CDR3 end, with the missing end drawn from the germline J gene. J is TRBJ2-2 and V is TRBV23-1; the D gene is possibly TRBD2 (6 bases). TRBV23-1 is an ORF, with its function uncertain. CDR3 length equals 17 residues. V lost 8 bases to trimming and J lost 0 bases, with 19 bases between them. CDR3 in amino acids: CASRKSSQRANTGELFF. The sequenced part of the CDR3 DNA is TGCGCCAGCCGAAAATCCTCCCAGCGGGCGAACACCGGGGAG.

In its sample, this clone was seen many times. The CDR3 end is not reached by the read, which stops 3 residues before it; the germline J gene fills it in. The genes are TRBV7-9 and TRBJ1-2; 8 positions agree with TRBD1. Germline CDR1 reads SEHNR; CDR2 reads FQNEAQ (reference sequence). J gave up 1 base and V 5 bases, and 6 bases lay outside the gene matches. The CDR3 length is 15 residues. Incomplete CDR3 DNA: TGTGCCAGCAGCGAACCGGGACAGGTTAACTATGGC. Amino acids: CASSEPGQVNYG. The whole CDR3 protein reads CASSEPGQVNYGYTF.

The CDR3 protein is CASSSQSNQPQHF. Incomplete CDR3 DNA: TGTGCCAGTAGTAGCCAGAGCAATCAGCCC. This sequence joins TRBV19 and TRBJ1-5; D gene unclear. Coverage ceases 3 residues before the CDR3 finishes, and the germline J gene fills in the end. V lost 4 bases and J 1 base, leaving 5 bases between the germline ends. Germline lookup yields CDR1 LNHDA and CDR2 SQIVND (reference sequence). The CDR3 has 13 amino acids.

This clone was seen ten or more times. With the read ending 3 residues before the CDR3 end, the germline J gene is used to fill in that end. This chain connects TRBV13 to TRBJ2-1; D gene ambiguous. This CDR3 is built from 12 residues. With 5 bases removed from V and 4 bases from J, the gap between germline ends came to 6 bases. CDR1 PRHDT and CDR2 FYEKMQ come from the germline V gene (reference sequence). The CDR3 DNA, read in part, is TGTGCCAGCAGCAAGAGGTACAATGAG. Encoded protein: CASSKRYNE. The full CDR3 protein reads CASSKRYNEQFF.

The table lists this clone with many counts. The read comes to an end 3 residues before the CDR3 does, leaving the germline J gene to fill in the end. This chain links TRBV27 with TRBJ2-7, with 11 positions matching TRBD2. V was pared by 5 bases and J by 6 bases, with 12 bases of the junction left unmatched. CDR1 is MNHEY and CDR2 is SMNVEV in the germline V gene (reference sequence). The CDR3 is made up of 16 amino acids. CDR3 DNA (partial): TGTGCCAGCAGTCAAGTGGGGACTAGCGGTGGCGGCGAG. It yields the protein CASSQVGTSGGGE. The entire CDR3 sequence reads CASSQVGTSGGGEQYF.

This clone was seen repeatedly, ten times or more. Its ends do not fully match the called genes, so a read error is possible. The CDR3 goes on 3 residues after the read ends, and that part is filled in from the germline J gene. This chain links TRBV4-2 with TRBJ1-4; maybe TRBD1 (5 bases). The CDR3 loop spans 15 amino acids. Looked up from germline, CDR1 is LGHNA and CDR2 is YNFKEQ. The covered CDR3 bases are TGCGCCAGCAGCCATGGATTCAAGGGGCGCGAAAAA. It translates to CASSHGFKGREK. The whole CDR3 protein reads CASSHGFKGREKLFF.

This clone was observed many times. The read ends 3 residues before the CDR3 terminus; that terminus is restored from the germline J gene. The chain joins TRBV19 to TRBJ1-2; 10 bases map to TRBD1. CDR1 and CDR2 (germline): LNHDA, SQIVND (reference sequence). This CDR3 is 15 amino acids long. The CDR3 loop reads CASSSPGTGERGYTF. Incomplete CDR3 DNA: TGTGCCAGTAGTTCTCCCGGGACAGGGGAGAGAGGC.

Ten or more counts support this clone. The read halts 3 residues ahead of the CDR3 end, with the missing end drawn from the germline J gene. The chain links TRBV30 to TRBJ1-1, with a weak D call TRBD1 (5 bases). Trimming stripped 7 bases from V and 1 base from J, with 10 bases between. The length of the CDR3 is 12 residues. Germline CDR1 and CDR2: GTSNPN and SVGIG (reference sequence). CDR3 bases read: TGTGCCTCACAGGAGACGAACACTGAA. Protein product: CASQETNTE. The complete CDR3 reads CASQETNTEAFF. Complete variable domain (other parts from reference TRBV30 and TRBJ1-1): SQTIHQWPATLVQPVGSPLSLECTVEGTSNPNLYWYRQAAGRGLQLLFYSVGIGQISSEVPQNLSASRPQDRQFILSSKKLLLSDSGFYLCASQETNTEAFFGQGTRLTVV.

This clone has a count of ten or more. The CDR3 end is not reached by the read, which stops 3 residues before it; the germline J gene fills it in. This chain joins TRBV20-1 and TRBJ2-2, with TRBD1 as a possible D gene (6 bases). The CDR3 totals 16 residues. The V end lost 1 base, the J end lost 1 base, and 13 bases lay between the germline ends. The germline V gene has CDR1 DFQATT and CDR2 SNEGSKA (reference sequence). The covered CDR3 bases are TGCAGTGCTAGAGGCATAATGGGACAGAACACCGGGGAG. This codes for CSARGIMGQNTGE. In full, the CDR3 reads CSARGIMGQNTGELFF.

Many counts were recorded for this clone. The read falls 3 residues short of the CDR3 end, and the missing part is taken from the germline J gene. This rearrangement joins TRBV10-3 to TRBJ2-5; D is unresolved. The CDR3 loop spans 13 amino acids. CDR1 and CDR2 (germline): ENHRY, SYGVKD. Trimming took 4 bases from V and 5 from J, leaving 11 bases between them. CDR3 DNA, as far as it was read: TGTGCCATCAGTGGTCGCACAGATGAGACC. This gives the protein CAISGRTDET. The complete CDR3 reads CAISGRTDETQYF.

This clone was seen repeatedly, ten times or more. The CDR3 goes on 3 residues after the read ends, and that part is filled in from the germline J gene. The rearrangement links TRBV7-8 to TRBJ2-7; 8 bases are a match to TRBD1. Germline V lookup: CDR1 SGHVS, CDR2 FQNEAQ. The trim removed 0 bases at V and 5 bases at J, leaving 6 bases unmatched. The CDR3 loop spans 15 amino acids. The covered CDR3 bases are TGTGCCAGCAGCTTAGCTGGGCAGGGGGCCCACGAG. Translation gives CASSLAGQGAHE. The entire CDR3 protein reads CASSLAGQGAHEQYF.

Incomplete CDR3 DNA: TGTGCCAGCAGCCCCTTCGCAGACTCCTACGAG. Translating it yields CASSPFADSYE. The complete CDR3 sequence is CASSPFADSYEQYF. The rearrangement uses TRBV11-2 and TRBJ2-7; no definite D call. The read is 3 residues too short to cover the CDR3 end, so that end is filled in from the germline J gene. The length of the CDR3 is 14 residues. The germline V and J ends were trimmed by 5 bases and 0 bases, with 11 bases remaining between them. CDR1 SGHAT and CDR2 FQNNGV come from the germline V gene.

This clone was detected many times. The read falls 3 residues short of the CDR3 end, and the missing part is taken from the germline J gene. The J gene is TRBJ2-2, the V gene TRBV5-1, with TRBD1 identical over 7 bases. V shed 2 bases and J 0 bases; nucleotides not matched to a gene: 1. The CDR3 runs to 15 residues. Germline V gives CDR1 SGHRS, CDR2 YFSETQ. CDR3 protein: CASSLGTANTGELFF. CDR3 DNA, as far as it was read: TGCGCCAGCAGCTTAGGGACAGCGAACACCGGGGAG.

Many counts were recorded for this clone. The observed sequence ends 3 residues before the CDR3 terminus, with the missing tail filled in from the germline J gene. J is TRBJ1-4 and V is TRBV6-1, with D maybe TRBD1 (6 bases). The V end was cut by 2 bases, the J end by 5 bases, with 18 bases between. Germline V gene lookup returns CDR1 MNHNS and CDR2 SASEGT. The CDR3 runs to 17 residues. Partial CDR3 DNA: TGTGCCAGCAGTGAACCCCCTTGGACAGAAGTGAATGAAAAA. It translates to CASSEPPWTEVNEK. The whole CDR3 sequence is CASSEPPWTEVNEKLFF.

This clone has a count of ten or more. The read gets to within 3 residues of the CDR3 end, and the germline J gene fills in the rest. The V and J genes are TRBV4-1 and TRBJ2-7; tentatively, D is TRBD2 (7 bases). V was shortened by 0 bases and J by 6 bases, with 15 bases between the two germline ends. The germline gives CDR1 MGHRA, CDR2 YSYEKL. This CDR3 region has 15 residues. The covered CDR3 bases are TGCGCCAGCAGCCAAGATCTCGGGGGGCATAGCGAG. The encoded protein is CASSQDLGGHSE. The whole CDR3 is CASSQDLGGHSEQYF.